A selection of T cell receptor beta chains follows, all from one sample in a study of blood T cell repertoires in COVID-19. Clones were read by immunoSEQ multiplex PCR, and TCRdb kept only the in-frame ones, dropping some. The sample has under 200,000 clones; approximately 80% are singletons. The specimen sequenced was PBMCs or T cells enriched from blood (not recorded which). The receptors come from a man over 45 who had recovered from COVID-19. CDR3s include the opening cysteine and the closing phenylalanine or tryptophan. The D gene is left open where the match is weak. Size tells how often a clone was seen (once, few, many) or the class of an expanded clone, and some rows leave it out.

V gene: TRBV6-6; D gene: TRBD1; J gene: TRBJ1-2; clone size: -; CDR3 DNA: TGTGCCAGCAGTTCCCGGACAGGGCTCGGGTATGGCTACACCTTC; CDR3 protein: CASSSRTGLGYGYTF
V gene: TRBV7-3; D gene: -; J gene: TRBJ2-3; clone size: once; CDR3 DNA: TGTGCCAGCAGCCCATATCCCTCCGGGACAGATACGCAGTATTTT; CDR3 protein: CASSPYPSGTDTQYF
V gene: TRBV13; D gene: TRBD1; J gene: TRBJ2-1; clone size: -; CDR3 DNA: TGTGCCAGCAGCTTTAAGTTGGGTTTGAGGGGGCGAGATGAGCAGTTCTTC; CDR3 protein: CASSFKLGLRGRDEQFF
V gene: TRBV2; D gene: TRBD2; J gene: TRBJ2-7; clone size: -; CDR3 DNA: TGTGCCAGCAGTGACTACCCGGGACTACAAGTATACGAGCAGTACTTC; CDR3 protein: CASSDYPGLQVYEQYF
V gene: TRBV10-2; D gene: -; J gene: TRBJ1-3; clone size: -; CDR3 DNA: TGCGCCAGTACAGGGTTTTTAGGTGGAAACACCATATATTTT; CDR3 protein: CASTGFLGGNTIYF
V gene: TRBV9; D gene: -; J gene: TRBJ1-6; clone size: -; CDR3 DNA: TGTGCCAGCAGCGCCGGACACGGAAATTCACCCCTCCACTTT; CDR3 protein: CASSAGHGNSPLHF
V gene: TRBV7-6; D gene: -; J gene: TRBJ1-2; clone size: -; CDR3 DNA: TGTGCCAGCAGCTTAGGGCCTCAAATTAACTATGGCTACACCTTC; CDR3 protein: CASSLGPQINYGYTF
V gene: TRBV7-2; D gene: TRBD1; J gene: TRBJ2-7; clone size: -; CDR3 DNA: TGTGCCAGCAGCTCAAAGCCGGGACAGGGGGCCTACGAGCAGTACTTC; CDR3 protein: CASSSKPGQGAYEQYF
V gene: TRBV11-2; D gene: -; J gene: TRBJ1-1; clone size: -; CDR3 DNA: TGTGCCAGCAGCTTCGCAGGGGTTATCCCTGAAGCTTTCTTT; CDR3 protein: CASSFAGVIPEAFF
V gene: TRBV7-3; D gene: -; J gene: TRBJ2-1; clone size: -; CDR3 DNA: TGTGCCAGCAGCTTAGGGGGCCTTGCAGGGAATGAGCAGTTCTTC; CDR3 protein: CASSLGGLAGNEQFF
V gene: TRBV7-2; D gene: -; J gene: TRBJ1-6; clone size: -; CDR3 DNA: TGTGCCAGCAGCCTAGAAAGGGGAGGCTCACCCCTCCACTTT; CDR3 protein: CASSLERGGSPLHF